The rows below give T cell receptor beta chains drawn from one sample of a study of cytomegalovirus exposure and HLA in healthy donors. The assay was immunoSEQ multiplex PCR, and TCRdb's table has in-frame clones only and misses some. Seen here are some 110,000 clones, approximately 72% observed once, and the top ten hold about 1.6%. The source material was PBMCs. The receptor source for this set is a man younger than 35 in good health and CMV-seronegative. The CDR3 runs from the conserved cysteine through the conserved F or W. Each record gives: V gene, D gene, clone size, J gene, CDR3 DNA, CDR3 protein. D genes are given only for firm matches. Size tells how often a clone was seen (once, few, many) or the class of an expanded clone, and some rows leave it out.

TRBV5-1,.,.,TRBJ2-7,TGCGCCAGCAGCTTGGGGGGGGTTGGGTCCTACGAGCAGTACTTC,CASSLGGVGSYEQYF
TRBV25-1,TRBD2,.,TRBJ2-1,TGTGCCAGCAGTGAATATGGCGGGAGGACGGGCCATGAGCAGTTCTTC,CASSEYGGRTGHEQFF
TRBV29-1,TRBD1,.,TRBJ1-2,TGCAGCGTTGGGGACAGGGTGGGTGGCTACACCTTC,CSVGDRVGGYTF
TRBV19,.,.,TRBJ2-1,TGTGCCAGTAGCATCCGGGGTGAGCAGTTCTTC,CASSIRGEQFF
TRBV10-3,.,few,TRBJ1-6,TGTGCCTCTGGATCTAGCTCCTATAATTCACCCCTCCACTTT,CASGSSSYNSPLHF
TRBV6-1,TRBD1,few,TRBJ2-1,TGTGCCAGCAGGAGGACAGGGGACAATGAGCAGTTCTTC,CASRRTGDNEQFF
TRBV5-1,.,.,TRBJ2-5,TGCGCCAGCAGCTTTAGCTTTGAAGGGACCCAGTACTTC,CASSFSFEGTQYF
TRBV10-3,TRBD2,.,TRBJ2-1,TGTGCCATCAGTCCCATGTCGGGGGGAGCCTACAATGAGCAGTTCTTC,CAISPMSGGAYNEQFF
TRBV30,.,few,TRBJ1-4,TGTGCCTGGAAGTTAGCGAACCACCCTAATGAAAAACTGTTTTTT,CAWKLANHPNEKLFF
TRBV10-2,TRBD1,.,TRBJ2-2,TGCGCCAGCAGGGACAGGGCTATCGCGAACACCGGGGAGCTGTTTTTT,CASRDRAIANTGELFF
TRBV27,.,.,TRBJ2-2,TGTGCCAGCACCTCAGGTTTAACCGGGGAGCTGTTTTTT,CASTSGLTGELFF
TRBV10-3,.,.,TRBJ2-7,TGTGCCATCAGCCGGGAGTTTTACGAGCAGTACTTC,CAISREFYEQYF
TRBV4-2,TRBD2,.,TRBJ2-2,TGTGCCAGCAGCCAAGCTCTGTTAGCGGGGGGGACCGGGGAGCTGTTTTTT,CASSQALLAGGTGELFF
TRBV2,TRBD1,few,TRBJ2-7,TGTGCCAGCACCCCGGGACAGGGCTACGAGCAGTACTTC,CASTPGQGYEQYF
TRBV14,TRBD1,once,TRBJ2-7,TGTGCCAGCAGCCATTTAGGACAGGGTGCCGAGCAGTACTTC,CASSHLGQGAEQYF
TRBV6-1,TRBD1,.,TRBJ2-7,TGTGCCAGCAGGGGACAGGGGGTCCCCGAGCAGTACTTC,CASRGQGVPEQYF
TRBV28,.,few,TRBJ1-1,TGTGCCAGCAGTTTGGAGGGAAGCACTGAAGCTTTCTTT,CASSLEGSTEAFF
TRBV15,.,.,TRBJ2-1,TGTGCCACCAGCAGAGGTGGGAGGTCCTACAATGAGCAGTTCTTC,CATSRGGRSYNEQFF
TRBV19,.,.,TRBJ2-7,TGTGCCAGTAAGTGGGTGGGGACTGGCTTC,CASKWVGTGF
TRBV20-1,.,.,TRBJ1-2,TGCAGTTTGAGAGCTAACTATGGCTACACCTTC,CSLRANYGYTF
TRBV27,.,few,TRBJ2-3,TGTGCCAGCAGGTCGGGTGGCGATACGCAGTATTTT,CASRSGGDTQYF
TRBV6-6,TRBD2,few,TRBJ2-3,TGTGCCAGCAAGTGGGAGGGGATCGGTACGCAGTATTTT,CASKWEGIGTQYF
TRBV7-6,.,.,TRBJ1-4,TGTGCCAGCAGCTTAAACAGGAATAATGAAAAACTGTTTTTT,CASSLNRNNEKLFF
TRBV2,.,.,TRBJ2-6,TGTGCCAGCATCCTCGGGGCCAACGTCCTGACTTTC,CASILGANVLTF
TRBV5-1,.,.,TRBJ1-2,TGCGCCAGCAGCTTGTCTTCCGGGACTAACTATGGCTACCCCTTC,CASSLSSGTNYGYPF
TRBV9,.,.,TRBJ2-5,TGTGCCAGCAGCCCTTCTTCGGAGACCCAGTACTTC,CASSPSSETQYF
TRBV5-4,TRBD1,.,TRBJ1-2,TGTGCCAGCAGCGACTCAGGCAGGGGGAACTATGGCTACACCTTC,CASSDSGRGNYGYTF
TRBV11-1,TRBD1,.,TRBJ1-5,TGTGCCAGCAGCTTTGGTCGAGGGGGCGATCAGCCCCAGCATTTT,CASSFGRGGDQPQHF
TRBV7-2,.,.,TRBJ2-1,TGTGCCAGCAGCTTAAGCGGGTCGAGCTCCTACAATGAGCAGTTCTTC,CASSLSGSSSYNEQFF
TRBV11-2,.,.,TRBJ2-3,TGTGCCAGCACCGGACTTCTTACCACAGATACGCAGTATTTT,CASTGLLTTDTQYF
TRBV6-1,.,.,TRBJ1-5,TGTGCCAGCAGTGAGGGGGCCCAGCCCCAGCATTTT,CASSEGAQPQHF